In its sample, the clone carrying this T cell receptor beta chain was seen a few times. The antigen is undetermined. This sample stems from a study of metastatic and nonmetastatic thyroid tumors. The study, taken as a whole, reports: Malignant thyroid tumors reportedly exceeded benign nodules significantly in TCR beta diversity, with the difference appearing in blood and tumor.

TCRdb re-called clones from the PCR reads using MiXCR. The profile shows approximately 38,000 clones, about 24% of them singletons. Thyroid surgery had not been preceded by any treatment in any patient. This CDR3 is 14 amino acids long. CDR1 and CDR2 (germline): MNHNS, SASEGT. V lost 6 bases and J lost 5, with 17 bases in between. The TCR comes from a female donor with papillary thyroid cancer or a benign thyroid nodule (not recorded which). Some clones in this sample may be carry-over from other donors' samples. This chain links TRBV6-1 with TRBJ2-7; no definite D call. The sequenced sample consisted of blood. CDR3 residues: CASSRGWDRDEQYF. In DNA form, the CDR3 reads TGTGCCAGCAGCCGTGGCTGGGATCGGGACGAGCAGTACTTC.